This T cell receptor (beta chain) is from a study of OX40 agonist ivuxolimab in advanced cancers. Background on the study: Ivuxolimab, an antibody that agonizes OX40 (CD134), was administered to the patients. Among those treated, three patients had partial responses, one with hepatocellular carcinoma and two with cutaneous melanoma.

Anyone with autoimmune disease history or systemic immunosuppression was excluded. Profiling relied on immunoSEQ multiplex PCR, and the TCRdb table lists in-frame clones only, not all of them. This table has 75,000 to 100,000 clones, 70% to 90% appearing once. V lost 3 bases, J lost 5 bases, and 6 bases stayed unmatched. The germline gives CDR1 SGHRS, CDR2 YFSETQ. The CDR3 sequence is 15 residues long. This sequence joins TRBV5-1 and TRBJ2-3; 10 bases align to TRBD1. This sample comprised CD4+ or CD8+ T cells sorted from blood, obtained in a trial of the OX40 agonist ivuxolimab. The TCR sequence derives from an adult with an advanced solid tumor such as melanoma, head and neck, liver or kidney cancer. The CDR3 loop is CASSSRQGARDTQYF. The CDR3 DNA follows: TGCGCCAGCAGCTCCCGACAGGGGGCGCGAGATACGCAGTATTTT.